Each of the 9 T cell receptor beta chains below was sequenced from the same sample in a study of neoadjuvant nivolumab and ipilimumab in lung cancer. This table comes from immunoSEQ multiplex PCR, and its TCRdb copy is limited to in-frame clones, with some not included. The data show 40,000 to 55,000 clones, approximately 90% seen once. The source material was blood, sampled before neoadjuvant nivolumab, alone or with ipilimumab. The receptors stem from an adult with non-small cell lung cancer. Some clones in this sample may be carry-over from other donors' samples.

The CDR3 protein is CASSPPNGRVLHF. The CDR3 nucleotides read TGTGCCAGCTCACCACCGAACGGCAGGGTTCTGCATTTT. This chain connects TRBV18 to TRBJ1-5, with D possibly TRBD1 on 5 matching bases. This CDR3 spans 13 amino acids. Germline values: CDR1 KGHSH, CDR2 LQKENI. The V end lost 0 bases, the J end lost 15 bases, and 15 bases lay between the germline ends.

The rearrangement joins TRBV7-9 to TRBJ1-2; D is uncertain. The CDR3 has 12 amino acids. The V end was cut by 3 bases, the J end by 7 bases, with 9 bases between. CDR1 and CDR2 (germline): SEHNR, FQNEAQ (reference sequence). The CDR3 reads CASSLVTGGYTF. CDR3 bases: TGTGCCAGCAGCTTGGTCACTGGTGGCTACACCTTC.

The genes are TRBV15 and TRBJ1-2, with D maybe TRBD1 (5 bases). Trimming removed 1 base from V and 6 bases from J, with 9 bases in between. This CDR3 spans 13 amino acids. In germline, CDR1 is LNHNV, CDR2 YYDKDF (reference sequence). The CDR3 loop reads CATSRAGGDGYTF. The CDR3, as DNA: TGTGCCACCAGCAGAGCAGGAGGGGATGGCTACACCTTC.

The chain links TRBV15 to TRBJ1-5; 9 bases line up with TRBD1. CDR1 is LNHNV, CDR2 YYDKDF, per germline (reference sequence). The V gene end was trimmed by 5 bases and the J gene end by 4 bases; junction bases not matched to a gene: 6. CDR3 size: 15 residues. The CDR3: CATSGYRGLNQPQHF. In DNA form, the CDR3 reads TGTGCCACCAGCGGATACAGGGGGCTGAATCAGCCCCAGCATTTT.

V is TRBV18 and J is TRBJ2-7; 9 bases fit TRBD2. CDR1 and CDR2 from the germline V gene are KGHSH and LQKENI. After removal of 3 bases from V and 2 bases from J, the junction contained 2 bases not matched to a gene. The length of the CDR3 is 14 residues. For the CDR3, the DNA is TGTGCCAGCTCACCGACTAGCGGTACCTACGAGCAGTACTTC. Its translation: CASSPTSGTYEQYF.

This clone was picked up a small number of times. The chain has TRBV5-1 and TRBJ2-2, with D perhaps matching TRBD1 (5 bases). The germline V gene encodes CDR1 SGHRS and CDR2 YFSETQ. The CDR3 is 16 residues long. The V end lost 4 bases, the J end lost 1 base, and 14 bases lay between the germline ends. Here the CDR3 reads CASSEDTPKNTGELFF. For the CDR3, the DNA is TGCGCCAGCAGCGAGGACACTCCCAAGAACACCGGGGAGCTGTTTTTT.

This chain connects TRBV6-5 to TRBJ2-7; D gene unclear. The CDR3 is 11 amino acids. Germline V gives CDR1 MNHEY, CDR2 SVGAGI. V lost 6 bases and J 3 bases, leaving 6 bases between the germline ends. The CDR3 nucleotides are TGTGCCAGCAGAGTAGGCTACGAGCAGTACTTC. Translated, it gives CASRVGYEQYF.

The chain joins TRBV7-2 to TRBJ2-1, with 15 nucleotides matching TRBD2. Unmatched junction bases numbered 5, after V lost 2 bases and J lost 6 bases. CDR3 length equals 17 residues. The germline CDR1 and CDR2 sequences are SGHTA and FQGNSA. Written as DNA, the CDR3 is TGTGCCAGCAGCTTACTGAAGGGACTAGCGGGAGGCAATGAGCAGTTCTTC. It encodes CASSLLKGLAGGNEQFF. The full variable domain, rest sourced from reference TRBV7-2 and TRBJ2-1, is GAGVSQSPSNKVTEKGKDVELRCDPISGHTALYWYRQSLGQGLEFLIYFQGNSAPDKSGLPSDRFSAERTGGSVSTLTIQRTQQEDSAVYLCASSLLKGLAGGNEQFFGPGTRLTVL.

V gene TRBV7-3 combines with J gene TRBJ1-2; possible D gene TRBD1, 5 bases. V was clipped by 5 bases and J by 3 bases, with 10 bases between them. This CDR3 spans 13 amino acids. Germline V gives CDR1 SGHTA, CDR2 FQGTGA. The CDR3 DNA reads as TGTGCCAGCAGCCCAGGGACGGACTATGGCTACACCTTC. It codes for CASSPGTDYGYTF.